This T cell receptor (beta chain) was captured in a study of blood T cell repertoires in COVID-19 (dated by TCRdb to 2020 to 2022). With respect to the entire study: Samples covering the acute and convalescent phases of COVID-19 were provided by collaborators in the United States, Italy and Spain. Where available, HLA class I and class II types were taken from metadata supplied by the sample provider and were not determined by assay-based typing. The sample metadata nearly always contained a de-identified subject ID, COVID-19 status, age in years and sex. Samples came from the ongoing ImmuneRACE study (first 160 participants) plus 1,254 subjects from 6 global collaborators. The repertoires were released in a freely available public database intended as a resource for research on the immune response to SARS-CoV-2. The material from the prospective study consisted of cDNA or gDNA derived from T cells, B-cell-depleted T cells, or PBMCs. Deeply sampled blood TCRbeta repertoires from subjects exposed to, actively infected with, or recovered from COVID-19 were included in the dataset.

Overall study results and their limits: How much clinical and demographic metadata was included differed by source and by participant, and the metadata was provided uncurated.

One collaborating source in Seattle enrolled patients while the patients were actively infected and followed the patients over time throughout the course of disease. The collaborating institutions used their own protocols to collect whole blood in K2EDTA tubes. Collaborator samples were shipped for TCRbeta analysis as frozen whole blood, isolated PBMCs, or DNA extracted from either sample type. Of note for this clone: Its antigen is currently not known. Base qualities are missing; no much larger clone stands one base away.

From cysteine to phenylalanine, the CDR3 is 17 amino acids long. Kept here is only the CDR3 DNA, which spans 51 bases and is read in frame from base 1. Cut back by 0 bases and 3 bases, the V and J ends lie 19 bases apart. According to the germline V gene, CDR1 reads SGHTS and CDR2 reads YDEGEE. TCRbeta CDR3 regions were amplified from genomic DNA using the immunoSEQ Assay, a bias-controlled multiplex PCR. In the original analysis: Nucleated cell counts per sample were estimated from amplification of reference gene primers within the assay. Sequence reads were collapsed and filtered to measure the absolute abundance of every unique TCRbeta CDR3 rearrangement. For each sample, productive Simpson clonality was calculated by taking the square root of Simpson's diversity index across productive rearrangements. Imported from immuneACCESS, the table was reduced by TCRdb to in-frame sequences with V and J called. These copies leave out some clones; in studies compared against another copy, an unresolved V gene accounts for under half, and the cause of the remainder is not known. The D gene and trimming were derived from the DNA, and the V and J assignments and clone size from that table. For this sample the table gives a few hundred thousand clones, of which 80% to 90% were detected only once. Over 9.5% of the sample is in the top ten clones.

This receptor was obtained from a young woman with COVID-19, enrolled during active disease. Sequencing was done on a sample of peripheral blood. This receptor chain uses TRBV5-8 and TRBJ2-7, and the D gene may be TRBD1, 6 bases matching. The CDR3: CASSLARTAAPIYEQYF. The nucleotide sequence reads as follows: TGTGCCAGCAGCTTGGCACGGACAGCCGCGCCCATCTACGAGCAGTACTTC.